The rows below give T cell receptor beta chains drawn from one sample of a study of neurological immune-mediated disorders. TCRdb processed the 5' RACE reads anew with MiXCR; each CDR3 protein has one entry. This table holds 9,500 to 12,000 distinct CDR3 sequences, roughly 21% found once. The material sequenced was CD8+ T cells from blood. The receptors shown here come from an older woman with HTLV-1-associated myelopathy (HAM/TSP). The CDR3 runs from the conserved cysteine through the conserved F or W. Each record gives: J gene, D gene, V gene, clone size, CDR3 length, CDR3 DNA, CDR3 protein. D genes are given only for firm matches. Expanded clones are given a class, and other clones once, few, many or no size at all.

>TRBJ2-3|TRBD2|TRBV5-1|many|17
TGCGCCAGCAGCTTGGCCGTAGCGGGGAGCCACACAGATACGCAGTATTTT
CASSLAVAGSHTDTQYF
>TRBJ2-1|TRBD2|TRBV20-1|few|15
TGCAGTGCTGGCCTAGCGGGGGGCATGTCTAATGAGCAGTTCTTC
CSAGLAGGMSNEQFF
>TRBJ1-6|-|TRBV12-3/TRBV12-4|many|17
TGTGCCAGCAGTAACCTGGGCCAATCTGGCCGTAATTCACCCCTCCACTTT
CASSNLGQSGRNSPLHF
>TRBJ1-1|-|TRBV20-1|many|15
TGCAGTGCTAGGAAGACGGGACTACGGAACACTGAAGCTTTCTTT
CSARKTGLRNTEAFF
>TRBJ1-2|-|TRBV9|many|13
TGTGCCAGCAGCGTATTGGGGGCTAGTCCCTACACCTTC
CASSVLGASPYTF
>TRBJ2-2|-|TRBV27|-|14
TGTGCCAGCAGTTTATCCCCCGGGACCGGGGAGCTGTTTTTT
CASSLSPGTGELFF
>TRBJ2-3|-|TRBV12-2|many|16
TGTGCAAGTCGCTTAGTATTAACTTTGAGGTGGAGAACGCAGTATTTT
CASRLVLTLRWRTQYF
>TRBJ2-2|-|TRBV15|many|14
TGTGCCACCAGCCTTACTCGGGGGTCCGGGGAGCTGTTTTTT
CATSLTRGSGELFF
>TRBJ1-1|TRBD1|TRBV5-1|many|14
TGCGCCAGCAGCCCTCGACAGGGTAACACTGAAGCTTTCTTT
CASSPRQGNTEAFF
>TRBJ2-1|-|TRBV6-4|many|13
TGTGCCAGCAGTGACGGGAGCGAGGATGAGCAGTTCTTC
CASSDGSEDEQFF
>TRBJ1-1|TRBD1|TRBV20-1|medium-sized|13
TGCAGTGCTGGACAGGGGGCGAACACTGAAGCTTTCTTT
CSAGQGANTEAFF
>TRBJ1-4|TRBD1|TRBV20-1|-|14
TGCAGTGCTAGTAAGGGGGACAGGAATGAAAAACTGTTTTTT
CSASKGDRNEKLFF
>TRBJ2-7|-|TRBV14|many|14
TGTGCCAGCAGCCATGGGGGCGGACCCTACGAGCAGTACTTC
CASSHGGGPYEQYF
>TRBJ2-3|-|TRBV5-5|many|11
TGTGCCAGCAGCTTGCAGGTCGAGGAGTATTTT
CASSLQVEEYF
>TRBJ2-1|TRBD2|TRBV5-4|-|12
TGTGCCAGCAGAGTAGCGGGAGGTGAGCAGTTCTTC
CASRVAGGEQFF
>TRBJ2-7|-|TRBV20-1|many|14
TGCAGTGCTAGGGCTGCCCCGGTTTCCTACGAGCAGTACTTC
CSARAAPVSYEQYF
>TRBJ2-7|-|TRBV6-5|many|17
TGTGCCAGCAGTTACTCGGGGGGGGCCTCGAGCTCCTACGAGCAGTACTTC
CASSYSGGASSSYEQYF
>TRBJ2-1|-|TRBV14|many|16
TGTGCCAGCAGCAGTGGGGGGCCCAACGGATACAATGAGCAGTTCTTC
CASSSGGPNGYNEQFF
>TRBJ2-2|TRBD1|TRBV28|many|16
TGTGCCAGCAGTTTTTCCCGGACAGGGGGAACCGGGGAGCTGTTTTTT
CASSFSRTGGTGELFF
>TRBJ2-7|-|TRBV12-5|many|14
TGTGCTAGTGCCTTTGGATTGGGGAGCTACGAGCAGTACTTC
CASAFGLGSYEQYF
>TRBJ2-5|TRBD2|TRBV7-6|medium-sized|16
TGTGCCAGCAGCAGCGGGACTAGCAGACACCAAGAGACCCAGTACTTC
CASSSGTSRHQETQYF
>TRBJ2-2|TRBD2|TRBV20-1|many|15
TGCAGTGCTAAGGGACTAGCGGGGGACACCGGGGAGCTGTTTTTT
CSAKGLAGDTGELFF
>TRBJ2-2|TRBD1|TRBV7-3|many|17
TGTGCCAGCAGCCTGACTCCGACAGGGGCGAACACCGGGGAGCTGTTTTTT
CASSLTPTGANTGELFF
>TRBJ1-1|-|TRBV6-6|many|11
TGTGCCAGCAGTTGGTACACTGAAGCTTTCTTT
CASSWYTEAFF
>TRBJ2-7|TRBD1|TRBV9|-|15
TGTGCCAGCAGCCCCAGGACAGGGGACGGCTACGAGCAGTACTTC
CASSPRTGDGYEQYF
>TRBJ2-1|-|TRBV20-1|many|11
TGCAGTGCTAGAGGCTACAATGAGCAGTTCTTC
CSARGYNEQFF
>TRBJ1-1|-|TRBV27|many|16
TGTGCCAGCAGTCCCCAAGGGACGAGCAGGGGCGCTGAAGCTTTCTTT
CASSPQGTSRGAEAFF
>TRBJ1-2|-|TRBV4-2|many|15
TGTGCCAGCAGCCAACAGGGGATGGGGAACTATGGCTACACCTTC
CASSQQGMGNYGYTF
>TRBJ2-5|-|TRBV20-1|many|14
TGCAGTGCTAGAGAGGGGACACCACAAGAGACCCAGTACTTC
CSAREGTPQETQYF
>TRBJ2-1|TRBD2|TRBV20-1|-|15
TGCAGTGCACCCCGGGTGCGCGGGGGGGCCAATGAGCAGTTCTTC
CSAPRVRGGANEQFF
>TRBJ1-1|-|TRBV20-1|many|14
TGCAGTGCGAACAGTCATATAAGGAACACTGAAGCTTTCTTT
CSANSHIRNTEAFF
>TRBJ1-2|-|TRBV20-1|many|13
TGCAGTGCTTGGGACGGAGATAACTATGGCTACACCTTC
CSAWDGDNYGYTF
>TRBJ2-7|-|TRBV6-1|many|15
TGTGCCAGCAGGCGAACTCGGGACGCCCGCTACGAGCAGTACTTC
CASRRTRDARYEQYF
>TRBJ1-1|-|TRBV5-1|many|13
TGCGCCAGCAGCTTGGGGGGGTCTAAGGGCGGTTTCTTT
CASSLGGSKGGFF
>TRBJ1-1|-|TRBV14|many|13
TGTGCCAGCAGCCAAGATTTTCCAGTTGAAGCTTTCTTT
CASSQDFPVEAFF
>TRBJ2-3|-|TRBV5-1|many|15
TGCGCCAGCAGCACCACCCGGGACAGCACAGATACGCAGTATTTT
CASSTTRDSTDTQYF
>TRBJ2-7|-|TRBV20-1|once|14
TGCAGTGCTAGTCTGACAGCCCCCTCCTACGAGCAGTACTTC
CSASLTAPSYEQYF
>TRBJ2-5|-|TRBV29-1|-|14
TGCAGCGTTGCTTACCGGGGACCGCTGGAGACCCAGTACTTC
CSVAYRGPLETQYF
>TRBJ2-7|-|TRBV6-6|many|15
TGTGCCAGCAGTTATGACCATTCGGCCTCCTACGAGCAGTACTTC
CASSYDHSASYEQYF
>TRBJ2-3|TRBD2|TRBV27|few|16
TGTGCCAGCAGTTTATTAGCGGGGGGGCCCACAGATACGCAGTATTTT
CASSLLAGGPTDTQYF